These T cell receptor beta chains were read from a single sample in a study of blood T cell repertoires in COVID-19. Here immunoSEQ multiplex PCR was the method, and the copy in TCRdb shows in-frame clones only, minus some. The sample has around 300,000 clones, over 70% seen once. Sequenced sample: PBMCs or T cells enriched from blood (not recorded which). The receptors derive from a man under 40 who had recovered from COVID-19. Both conserved end residues are part of each CDR3. Fields, in order: D gene, V gene, J gene, clone size, CDR3 DNA, CDR3 protein. A D gene is named only where the DNA matches it firmly. Only some rows state a clone size, as once, few, many or a class for expanded clones.

>TRBD2|TRBV10-1|TRBJ2-1|-
TGCGCCAGCAGTGTAGGAGCGGGGGGTTTCAATGAGCAGTTCTTC
CASSVGAGGFNEQFF
>-|TRBV2|TRBJ1-6|-
TGTGCCAGCAGTGTTCAGGGCAATAATTCACCCCTCCACTTT
CASSVQGNNSPLHF
>TRBD1|TRBV28|TRBJ1-2|few
TGTGCCAGCAGTTTATTTTCCGCAGGGGGCGGGAATGGCTACACCTTC
CASSLFSAGGGNGYTF
>-|TRBV2|TRBJ2-7|-
TGTGCCAGCAGCTACCACGCGATCCAGGGTTTTGGCTACGAGCAGTACTTC
CASSYHAIQGFGYEQYF
>TRBD1|TRBV6-5|TRBJ1-1|-
TGTGCCAGCACTAAAGGGACAGGGGTAACTGAAGCTTTCTTT
CASTKGTGVTEAFF
>TRBD2|TRBV5-6|TRBJ2-7|-
TGTGCCAGCAGCTTGGTTCCTAGCGGGGGGGCAGGTTCCTACGAGCAGTACTTC
CASSLVPSGGAGSYEQYF
>TRBD1|TRBV2|TRBJ1-6|-
TGTGCCAGCAGTGAGTTTTTGGACAGGCAGCTATCACCCCTCCACTTT
CASSEFLDRQLSPLHF
>-|TRBV10-3|TRBJ2-1|-
TGTGCCATCAGTACCACAGGGGGGGGCTCCTACAATGAGCAGTTCTTC
CAISTTGGGSYNEQFF
>TRBD2|TRBV9|TRBJ2-3|-
TGTGCCAGCAGCCGAGGTGGCGGGGGTTACCTTAGCACAGATACGCAGTATTTT
CASSRGGGGYLSTDTQYF
>-|TRBV5-1|TRBJ1-5|-
TGCGCCAGCAGCTTGGCCGGAGTTAGCAATCAGCCCCAGCATTTT
CASSLAGVSNQPQHF
>TRBD2|TRBV29-1|TRBJ2-2|-
TGCAGCGGGGGACGGGCTAGCGGGGATGGCGGGGAGCTGTTTTTT
CSGGRASGDGGELFF
>-|TRBV5-1|TRBJ2-1|-
TGCGCCAGCAGCTTGCGTTCAGGGGACAATGAGCAGTTCTTC
CASSLRSGDNEQFF
>TRBD1|TRBV9|TRBJ1-6|-
TGTGCCAGCAGCCCGAGGGACAGGGGTAATTCACCCCTCCACTTT
CASSPRDRGNSPLHF
>-|TRBV9|TRBJ2-3|-
TGTGCCAGCAGCGGCTACGGGACTTACAGCACAGATACGCAGTATTTT
CASSGYGTYSTDTQYF
>-|TRBV4-2|TRBJ1-6|once
TGTGCCAGCAGCCCCAGGGCGGATTATAATTCACCCCTCCACTTT
CASSPRADYNSPLHF
>-|TRBV5-1|TRBJ1-5|-
TGCGCCAGCAGCCCAGGGGACGTCAATCAGCCCCAGCATTTT
CASSPGDVNQPQHF
>-|TRBV24-1|TRBJ1-1|-
TGTGCCACCAGTGATGGGGCATTTGGAGCTTTCTTT
CATSDGAFGAFF
>-|TRBV5-1|TRBJ2-2|-
TGCGCCAGCAGCTTGGAGACAATTGCGAACACCGGGGAGCTGTTTTTT
CASSLETIANTGELFF
>-|TRBV18|TRBJ2-7|-
TGTGCCAGCTCACCGGGACAAGATTACGAGCAGTACTTC
CASSPGQDYEQYF
>TRBD2|TRBV18|TRBJ2-7|-
TGTGCCAGCTCCCGCAATGGAGGACTAGCGGGGGGGCCGGAGGAGCAGTACTTC
CASSRNGGLAGGPEEQYF
>TRBD1|TRBV7-9|TRBJ2-7|-
TGTGCCAGCAGCGGAGGACAGGGGATAGGCGAGCAGTACTTC
CASSGGQGIGEQYF
>-|TRBV11-3|TRBJ2-5|-
TGTGCCAGCAGCCGCCCAGGGCAAGAGACCCAGTACTTC
CASSRPGQETQYF
>-|TRBV7-3|TRBJ1-6|-
TGTGCCAGCAGTTATGACTCTAAAGGCAATTCACCCCTCCACTTT
CASSYDSKGNSPLHF
>-|TRBV7-9|TRBJ2-3|-
TGTGCCAGCAGCCTACCCTCCACAGATACGCAGTATTTT
CASSLPSTDTQYF
>-|TRBV6-5|TRBJ1-4|-
TGTGCCAGCAGTCTCCGGAATGAAAAACTGTTTTTT
CASSLRNEKLFF
>TRBD1|TRBV5-1|TRBJ1-2|once
TGCGCCAGCAGCTTGGGGGTTGGGGACAGGGCCTCCCCCGAGTTCAACACCTTC
CASSLGVGDRASPEFNTF
>-|TRBV7-9|TRBJ1-1|-
TGTGCCAGCAGCTACGGGACAACGAACACTGAAGCTTTCTTT
CASSYGTTNTEAFF
>-|TRBV18|TRBJ2-7|few
TGTGCCAGCTCACCGATCGGGGAACGCTACGAGCAGTACTTC
CASSPIGERYEQYF
>-|TRBV3-1/TRBV3-2|TRBJ1-4|-
TGTGCCAGCAGCCAAACAGCGTCCCAACGAGGGGAAAAACTGTTTTTT
CASSQTASQRGEKLFF
>TRBD1|TRBV11-2|TRBJ1-6|-
TGTGCCAGCAGCTTAGTACGGACAGGGCCCAATTCACCCCTCCACTTT
CASSLVRTGPNSPLHF
>-|TRBV19|TRBJ1-4|once
TGTGCCAGTAGTATATATGGCCGTAAGGAGGAAAAACTGTTTTTT
CASSIYGRKEEKLFF
>TRBD2|TRBV7-3|TRBJ2-3|-
TGTGCCAGCAGCAAAGGGGCGAGCGGGGGCTCAGATACGCAGTATTTT
CASSKGASGGSDTQYF
>TRBD1|TRBV10-3|TRBJ2-1|-
TGTGCCATCTCCCGGGACAGGTCTACTGAGCAGTTCTTC
CAISRDRSTEQFF
>TRBD2|TRBV6-5|TRBJ2-1|once
TGTGCCAGCAGTTCGGGACTAGCGGGGAACAATGAGCAGTTCTTC
CASSSGLAGNNEQFF
>TRBD1|TRBV9|TRBJ2-3|-
TGTGCCAGCAGCGTAGGTGGGACAGGGGATACGCAGTATTTT
CASSVGGTGDTQYF
>-|TRBV5-1|TRBJ2-2|once
TGCGCCAGCAGCCTACCACAGGGTCGGGAGCTGTTTTTT
CASSLPQGRELFF
>TRBD1|TRBV7-9|TRBJ2-2|-
TGTGCCAGCAGCCAAAGGAGTGGCAGGGGGCTCACCGGGGAGCTGTTTTTT
CASSQRSGRGLTGELFF
>-|TRBV5-1|TRBJ2-7|-
TGCGCCAGCAGCTTGGGTCAGAACTCCTACGAGCAGTACTTC
CASSLGQNSYEQYF
>TRBD1|TRBV12-3/TRBV12-4|TRBJ1-2|-
TGTGCCAGCAGGGGACAGGGGGCCTATGGCTACACCTTC
CASRGQGAYGYTF
>-|TRBV9|TRBJ1-4|-
TGTGCCTCCTCGGGGGGAACTAATGAAAAACTGTTTTTT
CASSGGTNEKLFF
>TRBD1|TRBV2|TRBJ2-7|-
TGTGCCAGCAGTGGAACTAGACAGGGTACGGGAGAGCAGTACTTC
CASSGTRQGTGEQYF
>TRBD1|TRBV9|TRBJ1-2|-
TGTGCCAGCAGCGCTTGGACAGGCCCCTATGGCTACACCTTC
CASSAWTGPYGYTF
>TRBD1|TRBV19|TRBJ1-5|-
TGTGCCAGTTGGGACAGGGGGCACGGTCAGCCCCAGCATTTT
CASWDRGHGQPQHF
>-|TRBV12-3/TRBV12-4|TRBJ2-5|-
TGTGCCAGCAGCTGGGACATTCAAGAGACCCAGTACTTC
CASSWDIQETQYF
>TRBD1|TRBV9|TRBJ2-6|-
TGTGCCAGCAGCGTGGGGACAGGTGGGGCCAACGTCCTGACTTTC
CASSVGTGGANVLTF
>TRBD1|TRBV4-1|TRBJ2-7|-
TGCGCCAGCAGCCTGGGACAGCACCTCTCCTACGAGCAGTACTTC
CASSLGQHLSYEQYF
>TRBD1|TRBV19|TRBJ2-3|-
TGTGCCAGTAGTGGGACAGGGAGGACAGATACGCAGTATTTT
CASSGTGRTDTQYF
>TRBD1|TRBV9|TRBJ2-2|once
TGTGCCAGCAGCGGTGCCGGGACAGGAATGAACACCGGGGAGCTGTTTTTT
CASSGAGTGMNTGELFF
>TRBD1|TRBV28|TRBJ2-3|-
TGTGCCAGCAGTTTAACTTTGCAGGGGGTAGGTGATACGCAGTATTTT
CASSLTLQGVGDTQYF
>TRBD1|TRBV10-1|TRBJ1-2|-
TGCGCCAGCAGCGGTGGACAGGACTATGGCTACACCTTC
CASSGGQDYGYTF
>TRBD1|TRBV6-5|TRBJ1-1|-
TGTGCCAGCAGAAACAGGGGTGTGGACACTGAAGCTTTCTTT
CASRNRGVDTEAFF
>TRBD2|TRBV2|TRBJ2-2|few
TGTGCCATACACATTGGGAGGGACACCGGGGAGCTGTTTTTT
CAIHIGRDTGELFF
>TRBD1|TRBV10-3|TRBJ2-7|-
TGTGCCACCAACAGGGACAGTGCCTCCTACGAGCAGTACTTC
CATNRDSASYEQYF
>TRBD2|TRBV4-1|TRBJ2-5|-
TGCGCCAGCAGCCAAGATATGATAGCGGGGGGGCGGCGCGAGACCCAGTACTTC
CASSQDMIAGGRRETQYF
>TRBD1|TRBV25-1|TRBJ1-2|-
TGTGCCAGCAGTGAATCGGGGGGTGCAGACAGGGGTGGCTACACCTTC
CASSESGGADRGGYTF
>-|TRBV18|TRBJ2-2|once
TGTGCCAGCTCACCAAGCCAGAACACCGGGGAGCTGTTTTTT
CASSPSQNTGELFF
>TRBD1|TRBV15|TRBJ2-3|-
TGTGCCACCAGGCCCCGGACAGGTAAAGATACGCAGTATTTT
CATRPRTGKDTQYF
>-|TRBV29-1|TRBJ2-2|-
TGCAGCGTTGAATTCTCTTTCGGGGAGCTGTTTTTT
CSVEFSFGELFF
>TRBD1|TRBV9|TRBJ2-7|-
TGTGCCAGCAGACAGACAGGGTCACACCCACGGTCGGGATTGGACGAGCAGTACTTC
CASRQTGSHPRSGLDEQYF